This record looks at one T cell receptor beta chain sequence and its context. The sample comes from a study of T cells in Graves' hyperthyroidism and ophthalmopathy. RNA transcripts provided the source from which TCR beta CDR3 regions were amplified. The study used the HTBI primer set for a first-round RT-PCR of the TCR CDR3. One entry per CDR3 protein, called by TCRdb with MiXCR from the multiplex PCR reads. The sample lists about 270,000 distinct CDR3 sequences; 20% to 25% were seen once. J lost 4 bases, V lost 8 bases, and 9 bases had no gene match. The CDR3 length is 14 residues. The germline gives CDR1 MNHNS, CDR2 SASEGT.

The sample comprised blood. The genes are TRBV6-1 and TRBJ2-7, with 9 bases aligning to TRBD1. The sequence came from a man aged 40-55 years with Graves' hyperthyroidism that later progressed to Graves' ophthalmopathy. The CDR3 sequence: CASSPGQGRYEQYF. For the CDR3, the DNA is TGTGCCAGCTCCCCGGGACAGGGCCGATACGAGCAGTACTTC.